The present T cell receptor beta chain was sequenced within a study of T-cell reconstitution after alpha-beta-depleted transplantation in children. In this sample, this clonotype turned up many times. V gave up 2 bases and J gave up 5 bases; unmatched junction bases: 6. CDR3 size: 15 residues. Germline values: CDR1 DFQATT, CDR2 SNEGSKA (reference sequence). Unique molecular identifiers were incorporated during preparation of the TCRbeta library. MiXCR, applied by TCRdb to the PCR reads, yields one record per CDR3 protein. In the table there are around 64,000 distinct CDR3 sequences, 9.5% to 13% of which are singletons.

The source of this sequence is a boy between 10 and 17 years old with acute myeloid leukemia, due to receive a stem cell transplant. The source was PBMCs, collected before TCRalphabeta/CD19-depleted stem cell transplant. The chain is built from TRBV20-1 and TRBJ1-5; 10 bases fit TRBD1. The CDR3 region is CSARRTGTGDQPQHF. The CDR3, as DNA: TGCAGTGCTAGACGTACCGGGACAGGGGATCAGCCCCAGCATTTT.